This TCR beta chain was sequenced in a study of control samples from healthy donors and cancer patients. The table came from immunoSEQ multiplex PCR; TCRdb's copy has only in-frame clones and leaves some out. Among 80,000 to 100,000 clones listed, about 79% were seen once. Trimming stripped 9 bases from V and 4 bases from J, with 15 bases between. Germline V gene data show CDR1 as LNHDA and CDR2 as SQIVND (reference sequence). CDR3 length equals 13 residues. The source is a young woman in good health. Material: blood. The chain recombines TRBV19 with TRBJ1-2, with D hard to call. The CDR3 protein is CASKGGNLYGYTF. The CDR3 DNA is TGTGCCAGCAAGGGAGGGAACCTCTATGGCTACACCTTC.